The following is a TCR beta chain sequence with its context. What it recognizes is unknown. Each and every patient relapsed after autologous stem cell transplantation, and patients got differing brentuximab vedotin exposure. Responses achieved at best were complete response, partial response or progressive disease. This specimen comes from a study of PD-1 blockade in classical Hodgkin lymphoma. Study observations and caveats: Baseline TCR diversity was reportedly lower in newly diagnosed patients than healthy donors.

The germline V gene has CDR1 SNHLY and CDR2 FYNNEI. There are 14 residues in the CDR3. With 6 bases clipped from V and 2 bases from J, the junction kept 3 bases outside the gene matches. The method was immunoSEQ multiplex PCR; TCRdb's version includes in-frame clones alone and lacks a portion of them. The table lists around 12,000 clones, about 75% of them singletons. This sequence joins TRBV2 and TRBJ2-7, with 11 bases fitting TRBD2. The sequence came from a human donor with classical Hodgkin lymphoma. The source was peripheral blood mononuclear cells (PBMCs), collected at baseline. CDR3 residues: CASRGLAVPYEQYF. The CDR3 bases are TGTGCCAGCAGGGGACTAGCGGTACCCTACGAGCAGTACTTC.